This T cell receptor (beta chain) was retrieved from a study of blood T cell repertoires in COVID-19. Study overall: Italy, Spain and the United States were the sources of the convalescent and acute COVID-19 samples. T cells, B-cell-depleted T cells, or PBMCs supplied cDNA or gDNA.

This clone was observed a single time. CDR3 size: 18 residues. CDR1 and CDR2 (germline): MDHEN, SYDVKM. Unmatched junction bases numbered 13, after V lost 2 bases and J lost 5 bases. Per the original data handling: Estimates of nucleated cell counts were drawn from the amplification of reference gene primers. Method: immunoSEQ multiplex PCR; TCRdb's copy keeps in-frame clones and lacks some. From that table come the V and J calls and clone size; the DNA was used to work out D and trimming. The profile shows 220,000 or so clones, 84% of them singletons. The clonotype comes from a woman aged 55-69 years with acute or convalescent COVID-19. Source material: peripheral blood. V and J are TRBV28 and TRBJ1-4, with 8 bases matching TRBD1. The CDR3 coding sequence is TGTGCCAGCAGTTTAACGCCCAAGACAGGGGACGCAAATGAAAAACTGTTTTTT. Translating it yields CASSLTPKTGDANEKLFF.